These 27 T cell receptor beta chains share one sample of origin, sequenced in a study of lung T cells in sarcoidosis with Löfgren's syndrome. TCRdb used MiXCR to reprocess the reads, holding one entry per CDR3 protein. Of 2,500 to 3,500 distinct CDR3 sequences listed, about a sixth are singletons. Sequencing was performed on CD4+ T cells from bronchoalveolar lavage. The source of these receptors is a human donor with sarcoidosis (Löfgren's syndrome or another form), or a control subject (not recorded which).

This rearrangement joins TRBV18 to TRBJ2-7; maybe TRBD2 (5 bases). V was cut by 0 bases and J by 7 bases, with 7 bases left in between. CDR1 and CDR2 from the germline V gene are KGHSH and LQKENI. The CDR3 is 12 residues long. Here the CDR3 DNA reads TGTGCCAGCTCACCACCAACGGGGGAGCAGTACTTC. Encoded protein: CASSPPTGEQYF.

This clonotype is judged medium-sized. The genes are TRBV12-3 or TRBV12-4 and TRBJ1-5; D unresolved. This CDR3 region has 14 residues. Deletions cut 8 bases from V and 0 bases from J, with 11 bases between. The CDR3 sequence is CASAPGYSNQPQHF. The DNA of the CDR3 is TGTGCCAGCGCCCCTGGTTATAGCAATCAGCCCCAGCATTTT.

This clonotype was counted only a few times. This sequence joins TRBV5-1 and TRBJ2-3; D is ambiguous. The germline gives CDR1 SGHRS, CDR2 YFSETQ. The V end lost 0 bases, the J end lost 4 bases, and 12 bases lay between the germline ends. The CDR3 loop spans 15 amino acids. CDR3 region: CASSLGDLPADTQYF. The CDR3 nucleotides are TGCGCCAGCAGCTTGGGGGATCTTCCGGCAGATACGCAGTATTTT.

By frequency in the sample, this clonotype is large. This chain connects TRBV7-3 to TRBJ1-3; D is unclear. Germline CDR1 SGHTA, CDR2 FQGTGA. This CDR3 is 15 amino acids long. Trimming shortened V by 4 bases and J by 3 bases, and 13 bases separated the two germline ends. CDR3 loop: CASSSQGGGGNTIYF. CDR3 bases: TGTGCCAGCAGCTCCCAAGGAGGAGGTGGAAACACCATATATTTT.

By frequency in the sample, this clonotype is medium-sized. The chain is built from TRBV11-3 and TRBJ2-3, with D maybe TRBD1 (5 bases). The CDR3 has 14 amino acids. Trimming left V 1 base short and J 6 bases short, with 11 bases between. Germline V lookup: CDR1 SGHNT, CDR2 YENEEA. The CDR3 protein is CASSLGGRGDTQYF. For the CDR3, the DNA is TGTGCCAGCAGCTTAGGGGGTAGGGGCGATACGCAGTATTTT.

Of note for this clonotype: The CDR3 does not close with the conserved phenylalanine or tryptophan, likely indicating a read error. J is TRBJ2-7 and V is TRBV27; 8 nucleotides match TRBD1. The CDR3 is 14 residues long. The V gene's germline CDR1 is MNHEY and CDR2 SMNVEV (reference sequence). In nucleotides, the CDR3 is TGTACCAGCAGTTTTACCGGGACAGGCAACGAGCAGTACCTC. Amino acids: CTSSFTGTGNEQYL.

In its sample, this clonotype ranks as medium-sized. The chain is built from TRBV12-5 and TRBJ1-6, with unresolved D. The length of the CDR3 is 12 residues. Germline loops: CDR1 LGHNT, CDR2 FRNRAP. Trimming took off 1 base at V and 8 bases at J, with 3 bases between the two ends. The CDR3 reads CASGLEHSPLHF. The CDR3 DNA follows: TGTGCTAGTGGTTTGGAGCATTCACCCCTCCACTTT.

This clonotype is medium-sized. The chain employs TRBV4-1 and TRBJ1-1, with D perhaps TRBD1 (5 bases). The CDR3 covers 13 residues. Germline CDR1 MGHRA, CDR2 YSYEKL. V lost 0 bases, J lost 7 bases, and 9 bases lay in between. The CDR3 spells CASSQDQGYEAFF. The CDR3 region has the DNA TGCGCCAGCAGCCAAGATCAGGGTTATGAAGCTTTCTTT.

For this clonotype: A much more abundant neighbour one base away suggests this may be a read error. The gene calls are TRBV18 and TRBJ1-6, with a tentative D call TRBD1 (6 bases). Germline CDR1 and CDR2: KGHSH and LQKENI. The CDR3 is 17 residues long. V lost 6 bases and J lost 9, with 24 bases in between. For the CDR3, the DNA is TGTGCCAGCTCCCCAGACGGGGGGCGGAAAAGTAGTTCACCCCTCCACTTT. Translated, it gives CASSPDGGRKSSSPLHF.

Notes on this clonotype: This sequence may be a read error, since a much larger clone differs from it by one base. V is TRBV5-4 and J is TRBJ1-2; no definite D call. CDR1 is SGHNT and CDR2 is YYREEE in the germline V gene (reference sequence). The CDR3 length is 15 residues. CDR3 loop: CASSPRGGINYDYTF. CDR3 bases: TGTGCCAGCAGCCCCCGGGGAGGTATTAACTATGACTACACCTTC.

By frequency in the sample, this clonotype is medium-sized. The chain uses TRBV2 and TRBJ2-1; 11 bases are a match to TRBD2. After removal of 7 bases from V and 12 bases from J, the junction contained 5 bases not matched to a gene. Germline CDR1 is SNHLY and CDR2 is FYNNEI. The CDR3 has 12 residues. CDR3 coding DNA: TGTGCCAGCATTCCTCTAGCGGGAGGGCAGTTCTTC. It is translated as CASIPLAGGQFF.

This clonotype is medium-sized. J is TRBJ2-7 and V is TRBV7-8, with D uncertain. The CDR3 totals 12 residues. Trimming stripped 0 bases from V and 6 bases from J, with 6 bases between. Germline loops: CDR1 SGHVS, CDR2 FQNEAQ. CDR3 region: CASSLALSEQYV. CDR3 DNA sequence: TGTGCCAGCAGCTTAGCTTTAAGCGAGCAGTACGTC.

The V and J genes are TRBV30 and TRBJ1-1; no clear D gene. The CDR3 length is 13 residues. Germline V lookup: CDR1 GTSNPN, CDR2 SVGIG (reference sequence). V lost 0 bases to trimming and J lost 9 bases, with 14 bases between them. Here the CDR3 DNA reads TGTGCCTGGAGTGTACAGAAGGCGGCCAAAGCTTTCTTT. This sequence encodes CAWSVQKAAKAFF.

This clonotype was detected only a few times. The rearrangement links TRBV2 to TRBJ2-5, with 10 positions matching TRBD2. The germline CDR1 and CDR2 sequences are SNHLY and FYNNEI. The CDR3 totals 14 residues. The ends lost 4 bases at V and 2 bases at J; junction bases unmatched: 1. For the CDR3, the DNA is TGTGCCAGCAGTGGGACTAGCGGACAAGAGACCCAGTACTTC. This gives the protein CASSGTSGQETQYF.

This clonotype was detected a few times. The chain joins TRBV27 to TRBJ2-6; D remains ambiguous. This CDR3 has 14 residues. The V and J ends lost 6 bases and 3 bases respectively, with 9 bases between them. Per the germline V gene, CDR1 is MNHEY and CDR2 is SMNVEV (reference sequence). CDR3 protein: CASRIPIGANVLTF. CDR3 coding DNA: TGTGCCAGCAGGATACCGATTGGGGCCAACGTCCTGACTTTC.

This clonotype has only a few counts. CDR3 sequence reads: CATRQGQYF. CDR3 nucleotide sequence: TGCGCCACTAGACAGGGTCAGTACTTC. This chain connects TRBV5-1 to TRBJ2-7; 7 bases match TRBD1. Germline V lookup: CDR1 SGHRS, CDR2 YFSETQ. Losses at the gene ends were 9 bases for V and 10 bases for J; bases not matched to a gene: 4. The CDR3 has 9 residues.

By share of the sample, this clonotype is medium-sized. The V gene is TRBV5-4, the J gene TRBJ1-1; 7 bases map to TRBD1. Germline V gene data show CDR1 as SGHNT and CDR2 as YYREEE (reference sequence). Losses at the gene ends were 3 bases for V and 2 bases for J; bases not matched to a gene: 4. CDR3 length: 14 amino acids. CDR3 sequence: CASSSTGDNTEAFF. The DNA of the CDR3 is TGTGCCAGCAGCTCAACAGGGGACAACACTGAAGCTTTCTTT.

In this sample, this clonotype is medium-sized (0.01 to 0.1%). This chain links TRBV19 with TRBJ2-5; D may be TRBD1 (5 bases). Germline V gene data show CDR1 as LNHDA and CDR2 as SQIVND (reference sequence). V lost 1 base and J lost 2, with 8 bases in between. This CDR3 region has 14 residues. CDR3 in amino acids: CASSIAQGQETQYF. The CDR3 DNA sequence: TGTGCCAGTAGTATAGCCCAGGGACAAGAGACCCAGTACTTC.

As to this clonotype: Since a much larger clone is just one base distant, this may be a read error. CDR3 amino acids: CASSGTGGRSEQHF. CDR3 bases: TGTGCCAGCAGTGGGACAGGGGGAAGATCCGAGCAGCACTTC. The chain links TRBV2 to TRBJ2-7; TRBD1 aligns across 10 bases. The CDR3 covers 14 residues. Germline V lookup: CDR1 SNHLY, CDR2 FYNNEI.

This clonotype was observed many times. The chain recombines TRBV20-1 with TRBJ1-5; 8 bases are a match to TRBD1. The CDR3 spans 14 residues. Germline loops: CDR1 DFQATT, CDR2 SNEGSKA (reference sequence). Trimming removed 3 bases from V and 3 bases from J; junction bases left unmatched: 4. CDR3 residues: CSASGQGPNQPQHF. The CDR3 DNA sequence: TGCAGTGCTAGCGGACAGGGCCCCAATCAGCCCCAGCATTTT.

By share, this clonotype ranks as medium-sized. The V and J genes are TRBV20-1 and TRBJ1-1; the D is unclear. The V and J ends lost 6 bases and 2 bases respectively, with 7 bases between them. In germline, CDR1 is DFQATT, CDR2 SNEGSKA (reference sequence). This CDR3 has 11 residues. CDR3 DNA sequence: TGCAGTGCCCCTTACAACACTGAAGCTTTCTTT. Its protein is CSAPYNTEAFF.

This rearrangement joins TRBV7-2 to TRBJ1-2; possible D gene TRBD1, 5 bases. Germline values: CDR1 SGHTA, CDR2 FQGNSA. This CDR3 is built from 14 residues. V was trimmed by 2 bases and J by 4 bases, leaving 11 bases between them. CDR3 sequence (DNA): TGTGCCAGCAGCTTAACTTGGGACCCCTATGGCTACACCTTC. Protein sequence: CASSLTWDPYGYTF.

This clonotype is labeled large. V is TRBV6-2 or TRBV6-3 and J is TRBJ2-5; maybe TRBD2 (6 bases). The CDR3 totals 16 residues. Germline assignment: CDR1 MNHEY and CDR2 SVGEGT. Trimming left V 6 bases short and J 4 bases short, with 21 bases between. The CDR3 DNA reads TGTGCCAGCAGACCGTATAATAGCGGTCAAGGAGAGACCCAGTACTTC. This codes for CASRPYNSGQGETQYF.

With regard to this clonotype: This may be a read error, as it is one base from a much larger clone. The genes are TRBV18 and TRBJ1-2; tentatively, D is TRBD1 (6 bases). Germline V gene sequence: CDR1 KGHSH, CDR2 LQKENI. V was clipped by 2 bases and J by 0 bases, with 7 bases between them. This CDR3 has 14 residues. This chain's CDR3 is CASSPYRANYGYTF. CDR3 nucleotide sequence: TGTGCCAGCTCACCATACAGGGCTAACTATGGCTACACCTTC.

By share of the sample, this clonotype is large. Here the CDR3 DNA reads TGTGCCGGATCGGGACAGGCGATTACTGAAGCTTTCTTT. It codes for CAGSGQAITEAFF. The rearrangement joins TRBV2 to TRBJ1-1, with 8 bases lining up with TRBD1. After removal of 11 bases from V and 5 bases from J, the junction contained 10 bases not matched to a gene. Per the germline V gene, CDR1 is SNHLY and CDR2 is FYNNEI. This CDR3 spans 13 amino acids.

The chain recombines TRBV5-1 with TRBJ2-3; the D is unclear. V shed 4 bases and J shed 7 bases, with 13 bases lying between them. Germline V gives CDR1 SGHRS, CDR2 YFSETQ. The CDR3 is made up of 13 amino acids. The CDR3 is CASSIQTENTQYF. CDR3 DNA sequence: TGCGCCAGCAGCATTCAAACAGAAAATACGCAGTATTTT.

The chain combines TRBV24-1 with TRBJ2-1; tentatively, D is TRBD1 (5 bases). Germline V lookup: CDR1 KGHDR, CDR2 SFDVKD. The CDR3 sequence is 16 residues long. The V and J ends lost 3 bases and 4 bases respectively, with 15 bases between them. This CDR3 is CATSDAAAGKYNEQFF. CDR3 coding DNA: TGTGCCACCAGTGATGCCGCGGCAGGGAAGTACAATGAGCAGTTCTTC.